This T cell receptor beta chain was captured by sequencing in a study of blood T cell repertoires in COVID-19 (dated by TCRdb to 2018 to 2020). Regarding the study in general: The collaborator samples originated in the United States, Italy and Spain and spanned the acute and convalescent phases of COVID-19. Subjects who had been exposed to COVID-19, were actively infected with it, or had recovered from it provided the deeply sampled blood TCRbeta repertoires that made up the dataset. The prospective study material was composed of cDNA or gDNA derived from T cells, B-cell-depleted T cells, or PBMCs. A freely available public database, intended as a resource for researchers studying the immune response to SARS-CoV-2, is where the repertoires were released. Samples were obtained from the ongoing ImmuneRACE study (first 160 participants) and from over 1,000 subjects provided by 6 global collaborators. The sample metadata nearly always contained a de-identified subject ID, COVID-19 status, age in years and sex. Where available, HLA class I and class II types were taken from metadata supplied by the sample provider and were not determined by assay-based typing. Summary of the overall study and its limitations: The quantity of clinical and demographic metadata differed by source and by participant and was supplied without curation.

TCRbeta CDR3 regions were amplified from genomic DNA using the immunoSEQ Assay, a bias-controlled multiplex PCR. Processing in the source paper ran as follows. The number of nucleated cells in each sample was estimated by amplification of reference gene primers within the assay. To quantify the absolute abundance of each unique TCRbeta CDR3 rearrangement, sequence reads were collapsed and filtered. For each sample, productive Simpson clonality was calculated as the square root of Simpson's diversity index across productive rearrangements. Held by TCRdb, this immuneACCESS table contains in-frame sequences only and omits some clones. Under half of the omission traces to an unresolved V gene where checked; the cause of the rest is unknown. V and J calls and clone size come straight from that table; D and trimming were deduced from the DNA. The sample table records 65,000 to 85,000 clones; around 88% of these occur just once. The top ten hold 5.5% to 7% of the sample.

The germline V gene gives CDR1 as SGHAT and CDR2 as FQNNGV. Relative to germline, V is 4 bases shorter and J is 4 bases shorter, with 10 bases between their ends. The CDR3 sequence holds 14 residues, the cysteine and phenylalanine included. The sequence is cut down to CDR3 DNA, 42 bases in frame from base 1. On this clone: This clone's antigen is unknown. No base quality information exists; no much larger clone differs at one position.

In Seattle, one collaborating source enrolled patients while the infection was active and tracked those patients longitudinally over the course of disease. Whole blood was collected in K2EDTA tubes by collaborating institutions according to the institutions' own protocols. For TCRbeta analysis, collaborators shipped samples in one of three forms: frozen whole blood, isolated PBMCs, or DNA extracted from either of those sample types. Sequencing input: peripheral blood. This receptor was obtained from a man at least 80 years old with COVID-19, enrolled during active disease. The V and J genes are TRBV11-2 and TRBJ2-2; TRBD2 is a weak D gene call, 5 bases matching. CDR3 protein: CASSSVGVTGELFF. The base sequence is TGTGCCAGCAGCTCAGTCGGGGTCACCGGGGAGCTGTTTTTT.